These 4 T cell receptor beta chains share one sample of origin, sequenced in a study of CD8+CD57+ T cells in acquired aplastic anemia. The use of genomic DNA as template underpinned the TCR beta VDJ and CDR3 profiling. Using its own MiXCR run on the reads, TCRdb lists one record per CDR3 protein. The sample lists about 220,000 distinct CDR3 sequences; almost 35% were seen once. The sequencing sample was made of sorted CD4+, CD8+, or CD8+CD57+ T cells (not recorded which) from PBMCs. The receptors were gathered from a human donor in good health, serving as a control.

The chain couples TRBV2 to TRBJ1-1, with D unresolved. From germline, CDR1 is SNHLY and CDR2 FYNNEI. The CDR3 has 12 residues. Trimming removed 6 bases at V and 3 bases at J, with 8 bases between. This CDR3 is CASRYEYTEAFF. CDR3 bases: TGTGCCAGCAGGTATGAGTACACTGAAGCTTTCTTT.

This clonotype was observed many times. The chain employs TRBV19 and TRBJ2-2; D is unresolved. Trimming removed 1 base at V and 6 bases at J, with 9 bases between. In germline, CDR1 is LNHDA, CDR2 SQIVND (reference sequence). The CDR3 has 14 residues. CDR3 amino acids: CASSIAPFAGELFF. The CDR3 DNA follows: TGTGCCAGTAGTATAGCCCCGTTCGCCGGGGAGCTGTTTTTT.

With regard to this clonotype: The junction and the germline gene differ at one end; a read error may be behind it. The V gene is TRBV10-3, the J gene TRBJ2-1; D is undetermined. The CDR3 consists of 8 residues. Germline CDR1 ENHRY, CDR2 SYGVKD. The CDR3 here is CASSGQFF. The CDR3 DNA reads as TGTGCCAGCAGTGGGCAGTTCTTC.

This clonotype was counted ten times or more. V gene TRBV6-6 combines with J gene TRBJ1-1, with D unresolved. Germline lookup yields CDR1 MNHNY and CDR2 SVGAGI (reference sequence). CDR3 size: 13 residues. V was cut by 0 bases and J by 0 bases, with 2 bases left in between. Here the CDR3 reads CASSYSLNTEAFF. As DNA, the CDR3 is TGTGCCAGCAGTTACTCCCTGAACACTGAAGCTTTCTTT.